A selection of T cell receptor beta chains follows, all from one sample in a study of beta chain features in type 1 diabetes. Clones were read by immunoSEQ multiplex PCR, and TCRdb kept only the in-frame ones, dropping some. This sample yields 200,000 to 250,000 clones, of which roughly a tenth are seen a single time; over 1% belongs to the top ten. The specimen was central memory CD4+ T cells from blood. The receptors come from a man aged 18 to 30 in good health. Each CDR3 is given with its conserved first and last residue. The order of the fields is D gene, CDR3 length, clone size, V gene, J gene, CDR3 protein, CDR3 DNA. D genes are given only for firm matches. Some rows have no size entry. The others give once, few or many, or a class for an expanded clone.

d_call: TRBD2
cdr3_length: 16
clone_size: -
v_call: TRBV29-1
j_call: TRBJ2-3
cdr3_aa: CSVEGVAGISTDTQYF
cdr3_nt: TGCAGCGTTGAAGGGGTAGCGGGGATTAGCACAGATACGCAGTATTTT

d_call: TRBD1
cdr3_length: 16
clone_size: many
v_call: TRBV5-1
j_call: TRBJ2-1
cdr3_aa: CASSSSPGQGLNEQFF
cdr3_nt: TGCGCCAGCAGCTCGTCCCCGGGACAGGGTCTGAATGAGCAGTTCTTC

d_call: -
cdr3_length: 13
clone_size: few
v_call: TRBV25-1
j_call: TRBJ1-2
cdr3_aa: CASLDRLNYGYTF
cdr3_nt: TGTGCCAGCTTGGACAGACTGAACTATGGCTACACCTTC

d_call: -
cdr3_length: 16
clone_size: many
v_call: TRBV19
j_call: TRBJ1-3
cdr3_aa: CASSTPFGLSGNTIYF
cdr3_nt: TGTGCCAGTAGTACCCCATTCGGCCTCTCTGGAAACACCATATATTTT

d_call: -
cdr3_length: 12
clone_size: -
v_call: TRBV18
j_call: TRBJ2-7
cdr3_aa: CASSHALGEQYF
cdr3_nt: TGTGCCAGCTCACATGCCCTTGGCGAGCAGTACTTC

d_call: -
cdr3_length: 13
clone_size: few
v_call: TRBV19
j_call: TRBJ2-3
cdr3_aa: CASSRERTDTQYF
cdr3_nt: TGTGCCAGTAGCAGAGAGAGGACAGATACGCAGTATTTT

d_call: -
cdr3_length: 13
clone_size: few
v_call: TRBV9
j_call: TRBJ1-2
cdr3_aa: CASSVIQGHGYTF
cdr3_nt: TGTGCCAGCAGCGTAATCCAGGGCCATGGCTACACCTTC

d_call: TRBD1
cdr3_length: 15
clone_size: few
v_call: TRBV29-1
j_call: TRBJ2-2
cdr3_aa: CSVTTRDRATGELFF
cdr3_nt: TGCAGCGTGACCACCCGGGACAGGGCCACCGGGGAGCTGTTTTTT

d_call: -
cdr3_length: 16
clone_size: -
v_call: TRBV7-6
j_call: TRBJ2-2
cdr3_aa: CASSLDQTANTGELFF
cdr3_nt: TGTGCCAGCAGCTTAGATCAGACGGCGAACACCGGGGAGCTGTTTTTT

d_call: -
cdr3_length: 14
clone_size: -
v_call: TRBV30
j_call: TRBJ2-1
cdr3_aa: CAWSHPPRRHEQFF
cdr3_nt: TGTGCCTGGAGCCATCCTCCGCGTAGGCATGAGCAGTTCTTC

d_call: -
cdr3_length: 12
clone_size: -
v_call: TRBV29-1
j_call: TRBJ1-1
cdr3_aa: CSVESGWGEAFF
cdr3_nt: TGCAGCGTTGAATCGGGATGGGGAGAAGCTTTCTTT

d_call: -
cdr3_length: 13
clone_size: -
v_call: TRBV19
j_call: TRBJ2-7
cdr3_aa: CASSRSRIYEQYF
cdr3_nt: TGTGCCAGTAGTCGGAGCAGGATCTACGAGCAGTACTTC

d_call: TRBD2
cdr3_length: 14
clone_size: few
v_call: TRBV28
j_call: TRBJ2-1
cdr3_aa: CASSQLAGVDEQFF
cdr3_nt: TGTGCCAGCAGTCAACTAGCGGGAGTCGATGAGCAGTTCTTC

d_call: TRBD1
cdr3_length: 17
clone_size: -
v_call: TRBV18
j_call: TRBJ2-6
cdr3_aa: CASSSGQGRSGANVLTF
cdr3_nt: TGTGCCAGCTCCTCGGGACAGGGCCGGAGCGGGGCCAACGTCCTGACTTTC

d_call: TRBD1
cdr3_length: 15
clone_size: few
v_call: TRBV19
j_call: TRBJ1-5
cdr3_aa: CASRSRDRINQPQHF
cdr3_nt: TGTGCCAGTCGCTCCCGGGACAGGATAAATCAGCCCCAGCATTTT

d_call: -
cdr3_length: 13
clone_size: many
v_call: TRBV28
j_call: TRBJ2-7
cdr3_aa: CASVIRERNEQYF
cdr3_nt: TGTGCCAGCGTCATTAGGGAGAGGAACGAGCAGTACTTC

d_call: -
cdr3_length: 14
clone_size: few
v_call: TRBV7-9
j_call: TRBJ2-5
cdr3_aa: CASSSGSGRGTQYF
cdr3_nt: TGTGCCAGCAGCTCAGGATCCGGTAGAGGGACCCAGTACTTC

d_call: TRBD2
cdr3_length: 15
clone_size: -
v_call: TRBV6-1
j_call: TRBJ2-7
cdr3_aa: CAISNQREFPYEQYF
cdr3_nt: TGTGCCATCAGTAATCAGCGGGAGTTTCCCTACGAGCAGTACTTC

d_call: -
cdr3_length: 14
clone_size: -
v_call: TRBV4-2
j_call: TRBJ2-1
cdr3_aa: CASSLAAPDNEQFF
cdr3_nt: TGTGCCAGCAGCCTAGCGGCCCCCGACAATGAGCAGTTCTTC

d_call: -
cdr3_length: 12
clone_size: -
v_call: TRBV30
j_call: TRBJ2-7
cdr3_aa: CAGTRRTYEQYF
cdr3_nt: TGTGCCGGTACTAGAAGGACCTACGAGCAGTACTTC

d_call: TRBD2
cdr3_length: 13
clone_size: -
v_call: TRBV5-6
j_call: TRBJ2-7
cdr3_aa: CASSLTSADEQYF
cdr3_nt: TGTGCCAGCAGCTTGACTAGCGCGGACGAGCAGTACTTC

d_call: TRBD1
cdr3_length: 13
clone_size: -
v_call: TRBV30
j_call: TRBJ2-3
cdr3_aa: CAWTSGQGFTQYF
cdr3_nt: TGTGCCTGGACCTCGGGACAGGGGTTCACGCAGTATTTT

d_call: -
cdr3_length: 14
clone_size: -
v_call: TRBV7-2
j_call: TRBJ1-1
cdr3_aa: CASRGGRGFTEAFF
cdr3_nt: TGTGCCAGCAGGGGCGGCCGGGGCTTCACTGAAGCTTTCTTT

d_call: TRBD2
cdr3_length: 13
clone_size: -
v_call: TRBV29-1
j_call: TRBJ2-1
cdr3_aa: CSVVGRAYNEQFF
cdr3_nt: TGCAGCGTTGTCGGGAGGGCCTACAATGAGCAGTTCTTC

d_call: -
cdr3_length: 13
clone_size: -
v_call: TRBV7-9
j_call: TRBJ2-7
cdr3_aa: CASSTRLSYEQYF
cdr3_nt: TGTGCCAGCAGCACCAGACTGAGCTACGAGCAGTACTTC

d_call: TRBD1
cdr3_length: 14
clone_size: few
v_call: TRBV30
j_call: TRBJ1-2
cdr3_aa: CAWRDPGQSYGYTF
cdr3_nt: TGTGCCTGGAGGGATCCGGGACAGAGCTATGGCTACACCTTC

d_call: -
cdr3_length: 13
clone_size: few
v_call: TRBV29-1
j_call: TRBJ2-7
cdr3_aa: CSVLGKSSYEQYF
cdr3_nt: TGCAGCGTTCTTGGAAAGAGCTCCTACGAGCAGTACTTC

d_call: TRBD1
cdr3_length: 15
clone_size: few
v_call: TRBV5-6
j_call: TRBJ2-4
cdr3_aa: CASSGTGMGKNIQYF
cdr3_nt: TGTGCCAGCAGCGGGACAGGGATGGGCAAAAACATTCAGTACTTC

d_call: TRBD1
cdr3_length: 17
clone_size: many
v_call: TRBV9
j_call: TRBJ2-5
cdr3_aa: CASSQTGASSLQETQYF
cdr3_nt: TGTGCCAGCAGTCAGACAGGGGCCTCGTCCCTACAAGAGACCCAGTACTTC

d_call: TRBD2
cdr3_length: 16
clone_size: -
v_call: TRBV2
j_call: TRBJ2-2
cdr3_aa: CASSLRLAGWTGELFF
cdr3_nt: TGTGCCAGCAGTCTCCGACTAGCGGGTTGGACCGGGGAGCTGTTTTTT

d_call: -
cdr3_length: 16
clone_size: few
v_call: TRBV9
j_call: TRBJ2-5
cdr3_aa: CASSVGVDLRQETQYF
cdr3_nt: TGTGCCAGCAGCGTAGGGGTCGACTTGCGCCAAGAGACCCAGTACTTC

d_call: -
cdr3_length: 14
clone_size: -
v_call: TRBV14
j_call: TRBJ2-3
cdr3_aa: CASSHPGSPDTQYF
cdr3_nt: TGTGCCAGCAGCCACCCAGGGAGTCCGGATACGCAGTATTTT

d_call: -
cdr3_length: 13
clone_size: -
v_call: TRBV29-1
j_call: TRBJ2-2
cdr3_aa: CSVGSPGTGELFF
cdr3_nt: TGCAGCGTTGGGTCGCCGGGGACCGGGGAGCTGTTTTTT

d_call: -
cdr3_length: 14
clone_size: -
v_call: TRBV11-2
j_call: TRBJ2-1
cdr3_aa: CASSLDRSYNEQFF
cdr3_nt: TGTGCCAGCAGCTTGGACAGATCCTACAATGAGCAGTTCTTC

d_call: TRBD2
cdr3_length: 15
clone_size: -
v_call: TRBV4-1
j_call: TRBJ2-7
cdr3_aa: CASSLLLAGGSEQYF
cdr3_nt: TGCGCCAGCAGCCTCTTACTAGCGGGAGGTTCTGAGCAGTACTTC

d_call: -
cdr3_length: 14
clone_size: -
v_call: TRBV10-2
j_call: TRBJ1-5
cdr3_aa: CASSGHLAGQPQHF
cdr3_nt: TGCGCCAGCAGTGGACACCTGGCGGGTCAGCCCCAGCATTTT

d_call: -
cdr3_length: 14
clone_size: -
v_call: TRBV9
j_call: TRBJ2-5
cdr3_aa: CASSVGTVGETQYF
cdr3_nt: TGTGCCAGCAGCGTAGGGACAGTCGGGGAGACCCAGTACTTC

d_call: -
cdr3_length: 14
clone_size: few
v_call: TRBV15
j_call: TRBJ2-7
cdr3_aa: CATSRTRVVNEQYF
cdr3_nt: TGTGCCACCAGCAGAACACGGGTTGTCAACGAGCAGTACTTC

d_call: -
cdr3_length: 14
clone_size: many
v_call: TRBV15
j_call: TRBJ1-1
cdr3_aa: CATSRETVLSEAFF
cdr3_nt: TGTGCCACCAGCAGAGAGACAGTTCTTTCTGAAGCTTTCTTT

d_call: TRBD2
cdr3_length: 13
clone_size: -
v_call: TRBV5-1
j_call: TRBJ2-3
cdr3_aa: CASSLGGRDTQYF
cdr3_nt: TGCGCCAGCAGCTTGGGCGGGAGAGATACGCAGTATTTT

d_call: TRBD2
cdr3_length: 15
clone_size: few
v_call: TRBV2
j_call: TRBJ2-1
cdr3_aa: CASRRQREGLNEQFF
cdr3_nt: TGTGCCAGCAGGAGGCAGCGGGAGGGCCTGAATGAGCAGTTCTTC

d_call: -
cdr3_length: 13
clone_size: few
v_call: TRBV29-1
j_call: TRBJ2-2
cdr3_aa: CSAVGSTTGELFF
cdr3_nt: TGCAGCGCCGTCGGCAGCACCACCGGGGAGCTGTTTTTT

d_call: TRBD1
cdr3_length: 14
clone_size: few
v_call: TRBV2
j_call: TRBJ1-4
cdr3_aa: CASTPGTASEKLFF
cdr3_nt: TGTGCCAGCACCCCCGGGACAGCATCTGAAAAACTGTTTTTT

d_call: -
cdr3_length: 11
clone_size: -
v_call: TRBV2
j_call: TRBJ2-6
cdr3_aa: CASAGANVLTF
cdr3_nt: TGTGCCAGTGCAGGGGCCAACGTCCTGACTTTC

d_call: -
cdr3_length: 15
clone_size: many
v_call: TRBV28
j_call: TRBJ2-1
cdr3_aa: CASTIGGARSGEQFF
cdr3_nt: TGTGCCAGCACCATCGGAGGGGCTAGGAGCGGGGAGCAGTTCTTC

d_call: -
cdr3_length: 15
clone_size: few
v_call: TRBV27
j_call: TRBJ2-7
cdr3_aa: CASSSSGLFGHEQYF
cdr3_nt: TGTGCCAGCAGCTCATCGGGTTTATTTGGCCACGAGCAGTACTTC

d_call: -
cdr3_length: 13
clone_size: -
v_call: TRBV5-6
j_call: TRBJ2-5
cdr3_aa: CASSTLGQETQYF
cdr3_nt: TGTGCCAGCAGCACCCTCGGGCAAGAGACCCAGTACTTC

d_call: -
cdr3_length: 12
clone_size: -
v_call: TRBV7-2
j_call: TRBJ1-2
cdr3_aa: CASSSDSYGYTF
cdr3_nt: TGTGCCAGCAGCTCAGACAGCTATGGCTACACCTTC

d_call: -
cdr3_length: 14
clone_size: -
v_call: TRBV21-1
j_call: TRBJ2-2
cdr3_aa: CARTPIVNTGELFF
cdr3_nt: TGTGCCAGGACCCCGATTGTGAACACCGGGGAGCTGTTTTTT

d_call: -
cdr3_length: 14
clone_size: -
v_call: TRBV29-1
j_call: TRBJ2-7
cdr3_aa: CSVGTGRWPYEQYF
cdr3_nt: TGCAGCGTTGGTACAGGGCGTTGGCCCTACGAGCAGTACTTC

d_call: -
cdr3_length: 15
clone_size: few
v_call: TRBV23-1
j_call: TRBJ1-4
cdr3_aa: CASNGDSITKEKLFF
cdr3_nt: TGCGCCAGCAACGGAGATTCTATCACTAAGGAAAAACTGTTTTTT

d_call: TRBD2
cdr3_length: 15
clone_size: many
v_call: TRBV10-3
j_call: TRBJ2-7
cdr3_aa: CAISDASGMYYEQYF
cdr3_nt: TGTGCCATCAGTGATGCTAGCGGGATGTACTACGAGCAGTACTTC

d_call: TRBD1
cdr3_length: 15
clone_size: -
v_call: TRBV30
j_call: TRBJ1-1
cdr3_aa: CAWSVPSQGNTKAFF
cdr3_nt: TGTGCCTGGAGTGTCCCTTCACAGGGGAACACTAAAGCTTTCTTT

d_call: -
cdr3_length: 14
clone_size: -
v_call: TRBV7-8
j_call: TRBJ2-1
cdr3_aa: CASSPRTGGNEQFF
cdr3_nt: TGTGCCAGCAGCCCGAGGACTGGCGGCAATGAGCAGTTCTTC